One TCR beta chain is described in this entry. Its antigen is currently unknown. V was clipped by 3 bases and J by 5 bases, with 8 bases between them. CDR1 and CDR2 from the germline V gene are DFQATT and SNEGSKA (reference sequence). This CDR3 comprises 12 residues. The data stem from a study of CD8+CD57+ T cells in acquired aplastic anemia. Regarding the study as a whole: Patients and controls turned out to have approximately 29 CD8+ CDR3 sequences in common.

Sequencing involved patients with CD8+CD57+ cell expansion previously shown by flow cytometry. There was no therapy given to any patient before the blood sampling took place. The template used for profiling TCR beta VDJ and CDR3 was genomic DNA. A single record per CDR3 protein comes from TCRdb applying MiXCR to the reads. This sample has nearly 60,000 distinct CDR3 sequences, with approximately 50% found just once. Sequenced sample: sorted CD4+, CD8+, or CD8+CD57+ T cells (not recorded which) from PBMCs. This TCR derives from a human donor with aplastic anemia. The J gene is TRBJ1-5, the V gene TRBV20-1, with D perhaps matching TRBD1 (6 bases). DNA of the CDR3: TGCAGTGCTAGGACAGGCGATCAGCCCCAGCATTTT. It codes for CSARTGDQPQHF.